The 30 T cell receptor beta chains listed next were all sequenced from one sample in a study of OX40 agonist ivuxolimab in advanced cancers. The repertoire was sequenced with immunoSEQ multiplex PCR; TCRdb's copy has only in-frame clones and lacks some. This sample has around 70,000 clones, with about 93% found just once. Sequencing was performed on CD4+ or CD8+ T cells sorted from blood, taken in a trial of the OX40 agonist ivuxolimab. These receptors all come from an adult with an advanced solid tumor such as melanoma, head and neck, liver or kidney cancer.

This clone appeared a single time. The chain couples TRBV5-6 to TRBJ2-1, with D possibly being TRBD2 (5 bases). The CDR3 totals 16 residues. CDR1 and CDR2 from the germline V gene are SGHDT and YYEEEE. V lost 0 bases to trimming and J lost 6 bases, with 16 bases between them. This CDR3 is CASSLEEVVSINEQFF. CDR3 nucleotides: TGTGCCAGCAGCTTGGAGGAGGTTGTGTCGATCAATGAGCAGTTCTTC.

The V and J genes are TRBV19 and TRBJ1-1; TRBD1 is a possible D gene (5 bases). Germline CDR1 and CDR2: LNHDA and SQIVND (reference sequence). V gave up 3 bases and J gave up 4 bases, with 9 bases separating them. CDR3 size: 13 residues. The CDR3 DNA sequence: TGTGCCAGTAGTATGTGGGGGGGCACTGAAGCTTTCTTT. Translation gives CASSMWGGTEAFF.

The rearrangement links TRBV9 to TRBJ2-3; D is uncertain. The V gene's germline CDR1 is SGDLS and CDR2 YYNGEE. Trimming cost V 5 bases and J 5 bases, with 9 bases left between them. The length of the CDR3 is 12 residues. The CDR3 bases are TGTGCCAGCAGTGGTGGGGTAGATACGCAGTATTTT. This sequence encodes CASSGGVDTQYF.

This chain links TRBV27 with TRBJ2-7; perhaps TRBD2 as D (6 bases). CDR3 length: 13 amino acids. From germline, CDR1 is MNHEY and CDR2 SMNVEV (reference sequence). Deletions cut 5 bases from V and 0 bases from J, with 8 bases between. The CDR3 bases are TGTGCCAGCAGTGCGACTAGCTCCTACGAGCAGTACTTC. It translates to CASSATSSYEQYF.

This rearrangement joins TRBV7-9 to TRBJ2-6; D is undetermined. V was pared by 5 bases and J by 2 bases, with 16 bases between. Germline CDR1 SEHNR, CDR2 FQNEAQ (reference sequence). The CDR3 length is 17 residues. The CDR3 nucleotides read TGTGCCAGCAGCCCGGAAGGGATATGGGCTGGGGCCAACGTCCTGACTTTC. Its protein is CASSPEGIWAGANVLTF.

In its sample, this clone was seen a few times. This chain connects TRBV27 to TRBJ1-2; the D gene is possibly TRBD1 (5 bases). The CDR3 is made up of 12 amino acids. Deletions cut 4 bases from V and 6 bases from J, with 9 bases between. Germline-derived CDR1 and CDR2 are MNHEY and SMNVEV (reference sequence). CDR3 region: CASSSDSHGYTF. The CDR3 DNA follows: TGTGCCAGCAGTTCAGACAGCCATGGCTACACCTTC.

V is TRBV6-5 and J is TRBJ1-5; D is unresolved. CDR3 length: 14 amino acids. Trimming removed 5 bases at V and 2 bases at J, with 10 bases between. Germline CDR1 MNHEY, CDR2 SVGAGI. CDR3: CASSDGQGNQPQHF. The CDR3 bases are TGTGCCAGCAGTGACGGGCAGGGCAATCAGCCCCAGCATTTT.

CDR3 sequence: CASSQDIFGGKETQYF. In DNA form, the CDR3 reads TGCGCCAGCAGCCAAGATATCTTCGGCGGTAAAGAGACCCAGTACTTC. The V call is TRBV4-1, the J call TRBJ2-5; D is unclear. Looked up from germline, CDR1 is MGHRA and CDR2 is YSYEKL. V was cut by 0 bases and J by 3 bases, with 14 bases left in between. CDR3 length: 16 amino acids.

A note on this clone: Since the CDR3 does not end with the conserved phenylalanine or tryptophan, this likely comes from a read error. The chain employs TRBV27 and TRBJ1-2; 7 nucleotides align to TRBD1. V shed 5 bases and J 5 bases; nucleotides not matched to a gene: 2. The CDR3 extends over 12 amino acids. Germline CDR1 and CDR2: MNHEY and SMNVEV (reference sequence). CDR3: CASSPGGYGYTL. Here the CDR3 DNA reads TGTGCCAGCAGTCCAGGGGGTTATGGCTACACCCTC.

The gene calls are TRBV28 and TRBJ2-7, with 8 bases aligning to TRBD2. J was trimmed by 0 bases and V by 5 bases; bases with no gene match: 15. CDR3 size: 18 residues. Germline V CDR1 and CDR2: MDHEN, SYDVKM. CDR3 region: CASSPPLAGLSSSYEQYF. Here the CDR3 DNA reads TGTGCCAGCAGTCCTCCTCTAGCGGGTCTTTCCAGCTCCTACGAGCAGTACTTC.

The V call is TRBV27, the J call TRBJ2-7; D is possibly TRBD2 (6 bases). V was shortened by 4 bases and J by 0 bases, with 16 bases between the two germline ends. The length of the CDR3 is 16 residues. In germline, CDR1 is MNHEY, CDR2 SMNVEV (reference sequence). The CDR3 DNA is TGTGCCAGCAGTTCCGGACTATACCTCACCTCCTACGAGCAGTACTTC. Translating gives CASSSGLYLTSYEQYF.

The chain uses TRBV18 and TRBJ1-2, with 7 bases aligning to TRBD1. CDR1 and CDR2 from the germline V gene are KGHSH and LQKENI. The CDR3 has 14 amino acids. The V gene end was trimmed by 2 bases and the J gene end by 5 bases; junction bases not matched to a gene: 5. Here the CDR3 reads CASSPTGEGYGYTF. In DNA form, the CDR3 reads TGTGCCAGCTCACCAACAGGGGAAGGATATGGCTACACCTTC.

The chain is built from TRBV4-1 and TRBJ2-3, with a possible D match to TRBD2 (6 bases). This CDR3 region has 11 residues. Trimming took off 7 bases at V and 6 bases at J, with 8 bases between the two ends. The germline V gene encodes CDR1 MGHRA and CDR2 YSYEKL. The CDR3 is CASTAGDTQYF. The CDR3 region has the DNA TGCGCCAGCACGGCGGGGGATACGCAGTATTTT.

CDR3 nucleotide sequence: TGCGCCAGCAGCCAAGATTATCCCCAGTTGGACTACAATGAGCAGTTCTTC. This encodes CASSQDYPQLDYNEQFF. The gene calls are TRBV4-3 and TRBJ2-1, with no clear D. CDR3 length: 17 amino acids. V was pared by 0 bases and J by 3 bases, with 15 bases between. The V gene's germline CDR1 is LGHNA and CDR2 YSLEER.

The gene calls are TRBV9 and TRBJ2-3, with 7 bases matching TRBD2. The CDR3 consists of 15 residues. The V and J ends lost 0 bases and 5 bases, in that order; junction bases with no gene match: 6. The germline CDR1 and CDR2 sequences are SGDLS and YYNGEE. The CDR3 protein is CASSVVAGVGDTQYF. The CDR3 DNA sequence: TGTGCCAGCAGCGTAGTGGCGGGAGTGGGAGATACGCAGTATTTT.

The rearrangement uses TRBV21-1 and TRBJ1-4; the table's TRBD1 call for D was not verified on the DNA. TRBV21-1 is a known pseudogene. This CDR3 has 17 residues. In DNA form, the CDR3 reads TGTGCCAGCAGCAAAATGACAGCCTATTCAACTAATGAAAAACTGTTTTTT. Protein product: CASSKMTAYSTNEKLFF.

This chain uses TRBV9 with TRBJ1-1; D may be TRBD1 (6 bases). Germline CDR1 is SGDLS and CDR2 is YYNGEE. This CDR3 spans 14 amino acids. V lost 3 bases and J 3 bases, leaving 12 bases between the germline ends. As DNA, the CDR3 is TGTGCCAGCAGCGCCAAAGGGGGACACACTGAAGCTTTCTTT. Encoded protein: CASSAKGGHTEAFF. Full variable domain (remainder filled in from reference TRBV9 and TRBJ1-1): DSGVTQTPKHLITATGQRVTLRCSPRSGDLSVYWYQQSLDQGLQFLIQYYNGEERAKGNILERFSAQQFPDLHSELNLSSLELGDSALYFCASSAKGGHTEAFFGQGTRLTVV.

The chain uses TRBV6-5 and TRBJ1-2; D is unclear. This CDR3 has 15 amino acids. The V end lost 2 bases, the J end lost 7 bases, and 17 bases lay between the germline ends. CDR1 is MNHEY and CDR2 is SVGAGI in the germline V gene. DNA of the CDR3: TGTGCCAGCAGTTACGATAGGTCCTTAGGCATTGGCTACACCTTC. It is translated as CASSYDRSLGIGYTF.

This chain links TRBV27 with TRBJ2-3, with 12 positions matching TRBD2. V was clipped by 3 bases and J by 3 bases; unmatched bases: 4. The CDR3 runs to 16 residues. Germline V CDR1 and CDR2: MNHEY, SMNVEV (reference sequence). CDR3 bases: TGTGCCAGCAGTTTTAGACTAGCGGGAGAAACAGATACGCAGTATTTT. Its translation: CASSFRLAGETDTQYF.

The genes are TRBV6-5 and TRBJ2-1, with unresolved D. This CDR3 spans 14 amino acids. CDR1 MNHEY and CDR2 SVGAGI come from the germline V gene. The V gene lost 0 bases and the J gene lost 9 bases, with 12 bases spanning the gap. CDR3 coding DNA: TGTGCCAGCAGTTACTCCCTAACTCGTTCTGAGCAGTTCTTC. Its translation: CASSYSLTRSEQFF.

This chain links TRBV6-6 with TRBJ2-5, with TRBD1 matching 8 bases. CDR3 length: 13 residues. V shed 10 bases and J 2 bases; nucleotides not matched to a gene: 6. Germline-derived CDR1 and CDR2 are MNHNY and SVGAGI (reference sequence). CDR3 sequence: CAIDRTGQETQYF. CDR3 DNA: TGTGCCATCGACCGGACAGGGCAAGAGACCCAGTACTTC.

The CDR3 loop is CASGLAGVGPDTQYF. CDR3 bases: TGTGCTAGTGGTTTGGCGGGTGTAGGGCCAGATACGCAGTATTTT. V is TRBV12-5 and J is TRBJ2-3; D remains unclear. Trimming pared 1 base from V and 4 bases from J, leaving 12 bases between. CDR1 is LGHNT and CDR2 is FRNRAP in the germline V gene. The CDR3 totals 15 residues. Complete variable domain (other parts from reference TRBV12-5 and TRBJ2-3): DARVTQTPRHKVTEMGQEVTMRCQPILGHNTVFWYRQTMMQGLELLAYFRNRAPLDDSGMPKDRFSAEMPDATLATLKIQPSEPRDSAVYFCASGLAGVGPDTQYFGPGTRLTVL.

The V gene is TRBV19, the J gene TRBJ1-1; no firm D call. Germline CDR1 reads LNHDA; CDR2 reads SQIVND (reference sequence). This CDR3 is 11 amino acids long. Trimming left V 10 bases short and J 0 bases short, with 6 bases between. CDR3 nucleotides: TGTGCCACAAGGATGAACACTGAAGCTTTCTTT. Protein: CATRMNTEAFF.

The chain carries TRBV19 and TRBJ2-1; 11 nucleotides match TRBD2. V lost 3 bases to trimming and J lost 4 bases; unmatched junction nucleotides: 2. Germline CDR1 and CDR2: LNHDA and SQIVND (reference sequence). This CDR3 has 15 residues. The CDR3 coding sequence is TGTGCCAGTAGTATGGCTAGCGGGGGGTACAATGAGCAGTTCTTC. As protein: CASSMASGGYNEQFF.

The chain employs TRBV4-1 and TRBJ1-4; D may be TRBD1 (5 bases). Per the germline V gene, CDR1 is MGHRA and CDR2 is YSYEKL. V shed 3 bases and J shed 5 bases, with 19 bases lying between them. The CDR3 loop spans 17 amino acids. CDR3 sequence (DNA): TGCGCCAGCAGCCACCGGGACCTGGACATTCTGAATGAAAAACTGTTTTTT. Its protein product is CASSHRDLDILNEKLFF.

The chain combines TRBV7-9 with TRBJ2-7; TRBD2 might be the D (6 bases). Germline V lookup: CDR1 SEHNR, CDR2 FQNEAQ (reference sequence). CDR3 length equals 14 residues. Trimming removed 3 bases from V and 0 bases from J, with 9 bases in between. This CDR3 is CASSFGTSSYEQYF. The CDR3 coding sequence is TGTGCCAGCAGCTTCGGGACTTCCTCCTACGAGCAGTACTTC.

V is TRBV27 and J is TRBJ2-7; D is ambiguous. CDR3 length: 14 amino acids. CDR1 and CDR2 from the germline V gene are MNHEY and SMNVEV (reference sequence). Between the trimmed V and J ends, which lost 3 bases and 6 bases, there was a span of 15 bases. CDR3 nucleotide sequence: TGTGCCAGCAGTTTTTCCCCCAGTTGGGGCGAGCAGTACTTC. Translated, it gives CASSFSPSWGEQYF.

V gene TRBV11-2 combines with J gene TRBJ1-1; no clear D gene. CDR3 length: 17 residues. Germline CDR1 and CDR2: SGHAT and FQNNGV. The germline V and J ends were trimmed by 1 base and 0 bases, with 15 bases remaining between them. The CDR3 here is CASSLGVYDLMNTEAFF. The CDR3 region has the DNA TGTGCCAGCAGCTTAGGGGTATACGATCTGATGAACACTGAAGCTTTCTTT. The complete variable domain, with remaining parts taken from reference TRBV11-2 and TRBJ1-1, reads EAGVAQSPRYKIIEKRQSVAFWCNPISGHATLYWYQQILGQGPKLLIQFQNNGVVDDSQLPKDRFSAERLKGVDSTLKIQPAKLEDSAVYLCASSLGVYDLMNTEAFFGQGTRLTVV.

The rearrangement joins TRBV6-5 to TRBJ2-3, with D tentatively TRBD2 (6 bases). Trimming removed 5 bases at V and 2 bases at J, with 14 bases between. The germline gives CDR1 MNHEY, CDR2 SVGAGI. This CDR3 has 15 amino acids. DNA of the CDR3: TGTGCCAGCAGTAAAGAGTGGGGGGACACAGATACGCAGTATTTT. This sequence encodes CASSKEWGDTDTQYF.

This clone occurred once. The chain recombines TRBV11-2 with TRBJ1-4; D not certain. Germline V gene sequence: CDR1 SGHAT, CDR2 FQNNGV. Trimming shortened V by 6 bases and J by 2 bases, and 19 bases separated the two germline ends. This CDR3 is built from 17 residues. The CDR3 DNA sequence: TGTGCCAGCAGTTGGCGACCCTGGGAGGGCACTAATGAAAAACTGTTTTTT. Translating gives CASSWRPWEGTNEKLFF.